This entry lists 27 T cell receptor beta chains sequenced from one sample in a study of blood T cell repertoires in COVID-19. Libraries were prepared by immunoSEQ multiplex PCR; TCRdb keeps only in-frame clonotypes and omits some of them. The data show a few hundred thousand clones, around 87% seen once. The specimen was peripheral blood. All receptors derive from a young woman with COVID-19, enrolled during active disease.

The CDR3 nucleotides read TGTGCCAGCAGTGAAGCGTCAGGTGATACGCAGTATTTT. It specifies CASSEASGDTQYF. J is TRBJ2-3 and V is TRBV2, with D hard to call. Germline V gives CDR1 SNHLY, CDR2 FYNNEI. V was cut by 0 bases and J by 6 bases, with 7 bases left in between. This CDR3 has 13 residues.

This clone has a handful of counts. The V and J genes are TRBV6-5 and TRBJ2-5; 10 bases are shared with TRBD1. V shed 6 bases, J shed 7 bases, and the junction held 8 bases outside the gene matches. The CDR3 consists of 14 residues. Germline CDR1 MNHEY, CDR2 SVGAGI. CDR3 loop: CASSPDRGRGTQYF. The DNA of the CDR3 is TGTGCCAGCAGCCCGGACAGGGGGAGAGGGACCCAGTACTTC.

This clone was picked up a small number of times. The chain employs TRBV25-1 and TRBJ2-1; TRBD2 aligns across 10 bases. The CDR3 is 17 amino acids. The V gene end was trimmed by 2 bases and the J gene end by 0 bases; junction bases not matched to a gene: 4. Germline V lookup: CDR1 MGHDK, CDR2 SYGVNS. CDR3: CASSEHEREGSYNEQFF. In DNA form, the CDR3 reads TGTGCCAGCAGTGAACACGAGCGGGAGGGCTCCTACAATGAGCAGTTCTTC.

The chain recombines TRBV12-3 or TRBV12-4 with TRBJ1-3; no firm D call. The length of the CDR3 is 12 residues. V was clipped by 7 bases and J by 2 bases, with 6 bases between them. DNA for the CDR3: TGTGCCAGCATCATAGCTGGAAACACCATATATTTT. This gives the protein CASIIAGNTIYF.

The chain is built from TRBV18 and TRBJ2-2; possible D gene TRBD2, 5 bases. The CDR3 is 14 amino acids. Deletions cut 3 bases from V and 6 bases from J, with 11 bases between. Germline V gene data show CDR1 as KGHSH and CDR2 as LQKENI. The DNA for the CDR3 is TGTGCCAGCTCACCGGACTCTTTGGCCGGGGAGCTGTTTTTT. This gives the protein CASSPDSLAGELFF.

The rearrangement links TRBV15 to TRBJ2-7; no firm D call. The germline gives CDR1 LNHNV, CDR2 YYDKDF (reference sequence). Trimming took 0 bases from V and 6 from J, leaving 15 bases between them. This CDR3 spans 15 amino acids. As DNA, the CDR3 is TGTGCCACCAGCAGAGATCTCACCTCCATCGGCGAGCAGTACTTC. This codes for CATSRDLTSIGEQYF.

V usage is TRBV6-1 and J usage is TRBJ1-2; 12 positions agree with TRBD1. This CDR3 comprises 15 residues. V shed 6 bases, J shed 4 bases, and the junction held 6 bases outside the gene matches. Germline V CDR1 and CDR2: MNHNS, SASEGT. The CDR3 nucleotides read TGTGCCAGCAGCGGGACAGGGGGCTCGGGCTATGGCTACACCTTC. Translated, it gives CASSGTGGSGYGYTF.

The gene calls are TRBV5-1 and TRBJ2-2, with D maybe TRBD1 (5 bases). This CDR3 has 11 residues. Trimming stripped 8 bases from V and 9 bases from J, with 11 bases between. CDR1 SGHRS and CDR2 YFSETQ come from the germline V gene. The CDR3 region is CASRGRRELFF. CDR3 DNA sequence: TGCGCCAGTAGGGGCCGCCGGGAGCTGTTTTTT.

This sequence joins TRBV7-3 and TRBJ2-1; TRBD2 aligns across 9 bases. The CDR3 has 17 residues. The germline CDR1 and CDR2 sequences are SGHTA and FQGTGA. V dropped 6 bases and J dropped 9; count of bases not matched to a gene: 18. CDR3 DNA: TGTGCCAGCAGGTTATTGGGGGGTAGCGGGAGAAGAGCTGAGCAGTTCTTC. Protein: CASRLLGGSGRRAEQFF.

The chain combines TRBV7-3 with TRBJ2-5, with D perhaps TRBD2 (5 bases). The germline CDR1 and CDR2 sequences are SGHTA and FQGTGA. The V end was cut by 4 bases, the J end by 5 bases, with 8 bases between. The CDR3 runs to 12 residues. CDR3 sequence: CASSSTGETQYF. The CDR3 DNA reads TGTGCCAGCAGCTCTACGGGGGAGACCCAGTACTTC.

The rearrangement links TRBV24-1 to TRBJ2-2; D gene unclear. The length of the CDR3 is 17 residues. Trimming shortened V by 3 bases and J by 1 base, and 14 bases separated the two germline ends. Germline CDR1 KGHDR, CDR2 SFDVKD. The CDR3 region is CATSDPVTLGNTGELFF. CDR3 nucleotide sequence: TGTGCCACCAGTGATCCCGTAACCCTAGGGAACACCGGGGAGCTGTTTTTT.

The chain links TRBV28 to TRBJ1-1; a weak D match, TRBD1 (5 bases). From germline, CDR1 is MDHEN and CDR2 SYDVKM. V was cut by 7 bases and J by 4 bases, with 16 bases left in between. CDR3 length: 14 residues. Written as DNA, the CDR3 is TGTGCCAGCACGGGGGGTCCGGGCCGCACTGAAGCTTTCTTT. Encoded protein: CASTGGPGRTEAFF.

V usage is TRBV7-2 and J usage is TRBJ2-3; 8 bases are shared with TRBD2. This CDR3 comprises 14 residues. Germline V CDR1 and CDR2: SGHTA, FQGNSA. V trimming: 5 bases; J trimming: 3 bases; junction bases outside the gene matches: 4. CDR3 coding DNA: TGTGCCAGCAGCCCGGGACTAGGGACAGATACGCAGTATTTT. This translates into CASSPGLGTDTQYF.

The chain joins TRBV19 to TRBJ2-5, with 7 bases that match TRBD1. Per germline, CDR1 LNHDA and CDR2 SQIVND (reference sequence). The CDR3 has 15 residues. With V trimmed by 3 bases and J by 2 bases, 6 bases remained unmatched. The CDR3 DNA follows: TGTGCCAGTAGTATGTGGGCACAGGGGCAAGAGACCCAGTACTTC. Its protein is CASSMWAQGQETQYF.

V and J are TRBV13 and TRBJ1-3; weak D call: TRBD1 (6 bases). This CDR3 has 15 amino acids. Germline-derived CDR1 and CDR2 are PRHDT and FYEKMQ (reference sequence). V lost 5 bases and J lost 5, with 16 bases in between. DNA of the CDR3: TGTGCCAGCAGCCGGCTGGGGGACATAAGAAACACCATATATTTT. It encodes CASSRLGDIRNTIYF.

This clone was recorded only once. The DNA of the CDR3 is TGTGCCAGCAGTTACGGGGCTCGGAGCACAGATACGCAGTATTTT. This codes for CASSYGARSTDTQYF. The chain employs TRBV6-5 and TRBJ2-3; D is perhaps TRBD1 (5 bases). Trimming shortened V by 2 bases and J by 0 bases, and 9 bases separated the two germline ends. This CDR3 is 15 amino acids long. The germline V gene encodes CDR1 MNHEY and CDR2 SVGAGI.

J is TRBJ1-5 and V is TRBV7-9; 9 nucleotides match TRBD1. V was clipped by 5 bases and J by 6 bases; unmatched bases: 8. Germline V gene data show CDR1 as SEHNR and CDR2 as FQNEAQ (reference sequence). This CDR3 region has 15 residues. The CDR3 coding sequence is TGTGCCAGCAGCCCAGGGACAGGGAAGGGTCAGCCCCAGCATTTT. Residues: CASSPGTGKGQPQHF.

J is TRBJ2-3 and V is TRBV10-2; a weak D match, TRBD2 (7 bases). The CDR3 has 13 amino acids. Trimming took 8 bases from V and 8 from J, leaving 17 bases between them. Germline CDR1 reads WSHSY; CDR2 reads SAAADI. The CDR3: CASGEGGSGTQYF. The CDR3 DNA is TGCGCCAGCGGAGAGGGGGGGTCTGGTACGCAGTATTTT.

The chain employs TRBV29-1 and TRBJ1-4, with TRBD1 identical over 7 bases. Germline CDR1 and CDR2: SQVTM and ANQGSEA. The CDR3 extends over 11 amino acids. The CDR3 coding sequence is TGCACGGGACAGATTAATGAAAAACTGTTTTTT. Translating gives CTGQINEKLFF.

The chain couples TRBV19 to TRBJ1-5; D gene uncertain. The V and J ends lost 5 bases and 5 bases respectively, with 13 bases between them. CDR3 length equals 14 residues. CDR1 is LNHDA and CDR2 is SQIVND in the germline V gene (reference sequence). The CDR3 here is CASSGSGGYQPQHF. CDR3 DNA: TGTGCCAGTAGTGGCTCGGGAGGCTATCAGCCCCAGCATTTT.

The table lists this clone with a count of one. The chain employs TRBV19 and TRBJ1-3, with a possible D match to TRBD1 (6 bases). V was cut by 4 bases and J by 4 bases, with 17 bases left in between. CDR3 length: 16 residues. The V gene's germline CDR1 is LNHDA and CDR2 SQIVND (reference sequence). CDR3 in DNA: TGTGCCAGTAGTACCTCCTCGGGGGGGCCGGGAAACACCATATATTTT. It codes for CASSTSSGGPGNTIYF.

This chain joins TRBV4-1 and TRBJ1-2; 7 bases are shared with TRBD1. Germline CDR1 and CDR2: MGHRA and YSYEKL. This CDR3 spans 15 amino acids. V gave up 4 bases and J gave up 7 bases; unmatched junction bases: 12. CDR3 residues: CASSRIDREGSGYTF. Written as DNA, the CDR3 is TGCGCCAGCAGCCGCATAGACAGGGAAGGAAGTGGCTACACCTTC.

The chain recombines TRBV11-2 with TRBJ2-7; D not certain. V was pared by 2 bases and J by 7 bases, with 6 bases between. This CDR3 is 11 amino acids long. CDR1 is SGHAT and CDR2 is FQNNGV in the germline V gene. In DNA, the CDR3 is TGTGCCAGCAGCTTAACCGCGGAGCAGTACTTC. Protein sequence: CASSLTAEQYF.

This clone was counted a single time. The chain joins TRBV28 to TRBJ2-5; a possible D gene is TRBD2 (6 bases). The CDR3 contains 14 residues. Trimming removed 3 bases from V and 2 bases from J, with 10 bases in between. Germline V gives CDR1 MDHEN, CDR2 SYDVKM. The CDR3 coding sequence is TGTGCCAGCAGTTTTCGGGGGAGGCAAGAGACCCAGTACTTC. As protein: CASSFRGRQETQYF.

This clone was counted between two and nine times. This rearrangement joins TRBV20-1 to TRBJ2-7; 7 bases map to TRBD1. The V segment lost 3 bases and the J segment 3 bases; nucleotides outside the gene matches: 14. The CDR3 has 16 amino acids. Germline assignment: CDR1 DFQATT and CDR2 SNEGSKA (reference sequence). CDR3 nucleotide sequence: TGCAGTGCTAGTGACCGTAACCGGGACAGCTACTACGAGCAGTACTTC. Its translation: CSASDRNRDSYYEQYF.

The chain uses TRBV19 and TRBJ2-7; TRBD1 agrees at 10 bases. This CDR3 region has 14 residues. V lost 10 bases and J lost 6; bases outside the gene matches: 12. Germline CDR1 is LNHDA and CDR2 is SQIVND (reference sequence). CDR3 sequence (DNA): TGTGCCACACGGAGGGGACAGGGGTCAGGCGAGCAGTACTTC. It codes for CATRRGQGSGEQYF.

V usage is TRBV29-1 and J usage is TRBJ2-1; 8 bases are a match to TRBD2. The CDR3 is 13 residues long. Unmatched junction bases numbered 7, after V lost 7 bases and J lost 5 bases. Germline V CDR1 and CDR2: SQVTM, ANQGSEA. CDR3 bases: TGCAGCGCCATTAGCGGGAATCACAATGAGCAGTTCTTC. This codes for CSAISGNHNEQFF.